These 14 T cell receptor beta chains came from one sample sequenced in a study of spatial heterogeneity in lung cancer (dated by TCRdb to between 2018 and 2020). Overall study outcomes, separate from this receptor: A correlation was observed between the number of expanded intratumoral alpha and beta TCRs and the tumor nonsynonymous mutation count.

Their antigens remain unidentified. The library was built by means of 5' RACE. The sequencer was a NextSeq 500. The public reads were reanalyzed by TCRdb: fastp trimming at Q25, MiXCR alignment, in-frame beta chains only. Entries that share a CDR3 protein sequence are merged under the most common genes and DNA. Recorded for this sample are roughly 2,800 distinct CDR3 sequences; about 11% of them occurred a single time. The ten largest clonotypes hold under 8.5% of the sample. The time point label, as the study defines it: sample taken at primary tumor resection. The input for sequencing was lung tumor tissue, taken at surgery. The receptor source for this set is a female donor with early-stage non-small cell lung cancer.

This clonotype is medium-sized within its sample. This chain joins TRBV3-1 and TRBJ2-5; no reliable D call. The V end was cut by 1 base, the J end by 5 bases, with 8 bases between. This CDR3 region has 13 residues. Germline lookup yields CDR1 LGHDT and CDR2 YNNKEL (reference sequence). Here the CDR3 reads CASSQASLETQYF. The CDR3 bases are TGTGCCAGCAGCCAAGCTAGTCTGGAGACCCAGTACTTC.

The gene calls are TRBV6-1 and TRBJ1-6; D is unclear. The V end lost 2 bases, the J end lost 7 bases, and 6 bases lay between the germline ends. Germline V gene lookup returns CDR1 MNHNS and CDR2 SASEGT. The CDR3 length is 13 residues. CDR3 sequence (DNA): TGTGCCAGCAGTGAACGGAAGAATTCACCCCTCCACTTT. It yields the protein CASSERKNSPLHF.

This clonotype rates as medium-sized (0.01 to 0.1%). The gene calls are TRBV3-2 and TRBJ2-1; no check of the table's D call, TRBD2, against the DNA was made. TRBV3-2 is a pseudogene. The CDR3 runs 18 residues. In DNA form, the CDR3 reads TGTGCCAGCAGCCAAGAGATGAGGGGACTAGCGGGAAGGAATGAGCAGTTCTTC. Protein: CASSQEMRGLAGRNEQFF.

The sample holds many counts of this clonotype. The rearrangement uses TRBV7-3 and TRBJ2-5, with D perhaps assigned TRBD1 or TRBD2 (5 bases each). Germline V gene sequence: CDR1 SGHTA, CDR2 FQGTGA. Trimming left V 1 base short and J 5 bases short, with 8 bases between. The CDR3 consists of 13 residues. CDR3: CASSLKGSETQYF. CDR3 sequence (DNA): TGTGCCAGCAGCTTAAAGGGGAGCGAGACCCAGTACTTC.

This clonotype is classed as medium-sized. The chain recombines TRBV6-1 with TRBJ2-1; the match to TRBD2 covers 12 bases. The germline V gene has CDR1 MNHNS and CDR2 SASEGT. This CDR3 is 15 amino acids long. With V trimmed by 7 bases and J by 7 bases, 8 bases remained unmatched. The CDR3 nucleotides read TGTGCCAGCACGCGACTAGCGGGAGTTGTAAATGAGCAGTTCTTC. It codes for CASTRLAGVVNEQFF.

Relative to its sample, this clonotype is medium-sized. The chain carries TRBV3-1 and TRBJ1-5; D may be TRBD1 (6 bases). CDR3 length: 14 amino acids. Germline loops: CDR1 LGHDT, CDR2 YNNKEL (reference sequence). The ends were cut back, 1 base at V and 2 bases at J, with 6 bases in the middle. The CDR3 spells CASSQGTGNQPQHF. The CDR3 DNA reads TGTGCCAGCAGCCAAGGGACAGGCAATCAGCCCCAGCATTTT.

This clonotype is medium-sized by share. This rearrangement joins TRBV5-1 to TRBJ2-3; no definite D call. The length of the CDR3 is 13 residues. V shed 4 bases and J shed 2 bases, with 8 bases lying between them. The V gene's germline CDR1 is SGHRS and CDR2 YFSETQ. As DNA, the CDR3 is TGCGCCAGCAGCAGGTCGAACACAGATACGCAGTATTTT. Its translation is CASSRSNTDTQYF.

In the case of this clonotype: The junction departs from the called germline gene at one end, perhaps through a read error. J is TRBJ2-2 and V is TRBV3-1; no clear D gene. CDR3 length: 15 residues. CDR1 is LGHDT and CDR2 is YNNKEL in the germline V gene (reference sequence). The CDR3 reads CASSQGLLNAGELFF. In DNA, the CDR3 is TGTGCCAGCAGCCAAGGGCTACTGAACGCCGGGGAGCTGTTTTTT. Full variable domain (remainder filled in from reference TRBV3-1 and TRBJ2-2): DTAVSQTPKYLVTQMGNDKSIKCEQNLGHDTMYWYKQDSKKFLKIMFSYNNKELIINETVPNRFSPKSPDKAHLNLHINSLELGDSAVYFCASSQGLLNAGELFFGEGSRLTVL.

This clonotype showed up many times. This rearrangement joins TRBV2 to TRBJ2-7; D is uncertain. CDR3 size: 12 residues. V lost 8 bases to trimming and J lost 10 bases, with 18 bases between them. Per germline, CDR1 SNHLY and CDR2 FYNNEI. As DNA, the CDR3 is TGTGCCAGCCGCCTCGCCGGCGGCTCTCAGTACGTC. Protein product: CASRLAGGSQYV.

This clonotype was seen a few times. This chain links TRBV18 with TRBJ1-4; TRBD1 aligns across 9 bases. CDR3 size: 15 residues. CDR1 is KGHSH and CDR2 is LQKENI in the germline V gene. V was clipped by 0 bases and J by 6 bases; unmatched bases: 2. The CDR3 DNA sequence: TGTGCCAGCTCACCACCCGGGACAGGGCATGAAAAACTGTTTTTT. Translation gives CASSPPGTGHEKLFF.

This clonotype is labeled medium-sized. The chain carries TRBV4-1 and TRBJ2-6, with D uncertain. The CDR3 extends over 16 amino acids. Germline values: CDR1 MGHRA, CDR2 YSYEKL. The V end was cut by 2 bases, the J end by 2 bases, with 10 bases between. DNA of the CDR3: TGCGCCAGCAGCCAATTTGCGAAGACTGGGGCCAACGTCCTGACTTTC. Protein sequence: CASSQFAKTGANVLTF.

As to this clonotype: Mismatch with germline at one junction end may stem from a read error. The CDR3 DNA is TGTGCCGGCAGTTTAGACAGGAGCAATGAGCAGTGCTTC. Translated, it gives CAGSLDRSNEQCF. The rearrangement joins TRBV12-3 or TRBV12-4 to TRBJ2-1; the D gene is possibly TRBD1 (6 bases). This CDR3 is 13 amino acids long.

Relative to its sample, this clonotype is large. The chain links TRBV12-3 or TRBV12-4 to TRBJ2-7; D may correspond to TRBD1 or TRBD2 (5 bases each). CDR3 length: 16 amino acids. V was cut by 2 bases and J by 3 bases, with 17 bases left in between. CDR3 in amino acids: CASSLRDVGRSYEQYF. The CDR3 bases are TGTGCCAGCAGTTTACGGGACGTGGGCCGCAGCTACGAGCAGTACTTC.

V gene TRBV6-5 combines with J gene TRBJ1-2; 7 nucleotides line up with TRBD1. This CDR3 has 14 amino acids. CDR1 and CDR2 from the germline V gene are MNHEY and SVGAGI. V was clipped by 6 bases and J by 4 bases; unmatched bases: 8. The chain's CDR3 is CASRSPGTAYGYTF. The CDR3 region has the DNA TGTGCCAGCAGATCACCCGGGACAGCCTATGGCTACACCTTC.